This T cell receptor (beta chain) came from a study of T cells in Graves' hyperthyroidism and ophthalmopathy. Study observations and caveats: Blood shared most expanded thyroid clonotypes above 0.001.

About this clonotype: Antigen: not known.

RNA transcripts gave rise to amplified TCR beta CDR3 regions. A set of HTBI primers served as the primers for a first-round RT-PCR of the TCR CDR3. MiXCR was run by TCRdb on the multiplex PCR reads, yielding one entry per CDR3 protein. The repertoire includes 300,000 or so distinct CDR3 sequences, around a sixth of them detected once, and roughly 49% sits in the top ten. Thyroid ultrasound, orbital computed tomography, clinical symptoms, and serum thyroxine and TRAb underpinned diagnoses. The CDR3 runs to 15 residues. Trimming left V 4 bases short and J 7 bases short, with 17 bases between. CDR1 and CDR2 from the germline V gene are SGHVS and FNYEAQ.

The receptor comes from a woman aged 45-60 years with Graves' hyperthyroidism. The J gene is TRBJ2-1, the V gene TRBV7-6; TRBD2 is a possible D gene (6 bases). Sequencing was performed on blood. DNA for the CDR3: TGTGCCAGCAGCTCCCCCAGCGGGCCTAGGAATGAGCAGTTCTTC. Amino acids: CASSSPSGPRNEQFF.